This T cell receptor (beta chain) stems from a study of blood T cell repertoires in COVID-19. The wider study: From T cells, B-cell-depleted T cells, or PBMCs came the material, which was cDNA or gDNA.

This CDR3 is 15 amino acids long. Looked up from germline, CDR1 is MDHEN and CDR2 is SYDVKM. The J segment lost 4 bases and the V segment lost 5 bases, leaving 6 bases of the junction unmatched. Authors' data handling: Reference gene primer amplification in the assay estimated nucleated cell counts. Sequenced by immunoSEQ multiplex PCR; TCRdb stores in-frame clones only, minus some. V and J calls and clone size follow that table, whereas D and trimming were derived from the DNA. The sample holds 130,000 or so clones, 70% to 90% seen once. The chain combines TRBV28 with TRBJ2-2; 8 nucleotides align to TRBD1. The clonotype comes from a woman aged 55 to 70 with acute or convalescent COVID-19. Sequenced: peripheral blood. The CDR3 DNA follows: TGTGCCAGCAGTCTAACACAGGGGGTCACCGGGGAGCTGTTTTTT. Encoded protein: CASSLTQGVTGELFF.